This TCR beta chain was observed in a study of response to subunit inactivated influenza vaccine. TCRdb independently ran MiXCR on the RT-PCR reads; one entry per CDR3 protein. The data contain approximately 500,000 distinct CDR3 sequences, roughly a quarter of them singletons. The length of the CDR3 is 15 residues. Germline assignment: CDR1 LNHDA and CDR2 SQIVND (reference sequence). Trimming left V 4 bases short and J 2 bases short, with 14 bases between. This same sample was also part of a study on T cells expressing NK-cell markers. That work adds: Researchers built TCR beta cDNA using 5'RACE template switching with UMIs.

This clonotype originated in a man between 45 and 60 years old who received an inactivated influenza vaccine. V gene TRBV19 combines with J gene TRBJ1-1; D remains ambiguous. Sequencing was performed on CD4+ T cells sorted from PBMCs, taken approximately 13 days after vaccination. This CDR3 reads CASSSTPAFNTEAFF. CDR3 DNA: TGTGCCAGTAGTAGCACCCCAGCGTTCAACACTGAAGCTTTCTTT. Full variable domain (outside the CDR3, taken from reference TRBV19 and TRBJ1-1): DGGITQSPKYLFRKEGQNVTLSCEQNLNHDAMYWYRQDPGQGLRLIYYSQIVNDFQKGDIAEGYSVSREKKESFPLTVTSAQKNPTAFYLCASSSTPAFNTEAFFGQGTRLTVV.